This is a list of T cell receptor beta chains from one sample in a study of blood T cell repertoires in COVID-19. The method was immunoSEQ multiplex PCR; TCRdb's version includes in-frame clones alone and lacks a portion of them. Of under 150,000 clones listed, roughly 85% are singletons. The sequencing input was peripheral blood. All receptors derive from a man aged 25 to 45 with acute or convalescent COVID-19. Each CDR3 is given with its conserved first and last residue. Fields, in order: D gene, clone size, J gene, V gene, CDR3 protein, CDR3 DNA. A D gene is named only where the DNA matches it firmly. Clone size is not always given. Where it is, it says once, few, many or a class for expanded clones.

d_call: .; clone_size: .; j_call: TRBJ1-5; v_call: TRBV7-2; cdr3_aa: CASSQSYLSNQPQHF; cdr3_nt: TGTGCCAGCAGTCAAAGCTACCTGAGCAATCAGCCCCAGCATTTT
d_call: .; clone_size: .; j_call: TRBJ2-1; v_call: TRBV28; cdr3_aa: CASSPLEPGTYNEQFF; cdr3_nt: TGTGCCAGCAGTCCACTTGAGCCGGGAACCTACAATGAGCAGTTCTTC
d_call: TRBD2; clone_size: .; j_call: TRBJ2-3; v_call: TRBV18; cdr3_aa: CASSESGRASTDTQYF; cdr3_nt: TGTGCCAGCTCAGAGAGCGGGAGGGCTAGCACAGATACGCAGTATTTT
d_call: .; clone_size: .; j_call: TRBJ1-5; v_call: TRBV6-5; cdr3_aa: CASIEQEYSNQPQHF; cdr3_nt: TGTGCCAGCATAGAACAGGAATATAGCAATCAGCCCCAGCATTTT
d_call: TRBD1; clone_size: .; j_call: TRBJ2-2; v_call: TRBV18; cdr3_aa: CASSLLTGTGELFF; cdr3_nt: TGTGCCAGCTCACTGCTGACAGGGACCGGGGAGCTGTTTTTT
d_call: .; clone_size: .; j_call: TRBJ2-3; v_call: TRBV7-9; cdr3_aa: CVSSPRDGSTDTQYF; cdr3_nt: TGTGTCAGCAGCCCGCGGGACGGTTCGACAGATACGCAGTATTTT
d_call: TRBD1; clone_size: .; j_call: TRBJ1-2; v_call: TRBV5-1; cdr3_aa: CASSIGTGDVYGYTF; cdr3_nt: TGCGCCAGCAGCATCGGGACAGGGGACGTCTATGGCTACACCTTC
d_call: TRBD1; clone_size: once; j_call: TRBJ2-3; v_call: TRBV24-1; cdr3_aa: CATVEDREHAQGTDTQYF; cdr3_nt: TGTGCCACCGTGGAAGACAGGGAACATGCCCAGGGCACAGATACGCAGTATTTT
d_call: TRBD1; clone_size: once; j_call: TRBJ1-2; v_call: TRBV19; cdr3_aa: CASNPGQGYGYTF; cdr3_nt: TGTGCCAGTAACCCTGGACAGGGCTATGGCTACACCTTC
d_call: TRBD1; clone_size: .; j_call: TRBJ2-7; v_call: TRBV6-2/TRBV6-3; cdr3_aa: CASSYTTGAPLYEQYF; cdr3_nt: TGTGCCAGCAGTTACACCACAGGGGCCCCTCTCTACGAGCAGTACTTC
d_call: TRBD1; clone_size: .; j_call: TRBJ1-1; v_call: TRBV6-6; cdr3_aa: CASSWTGGTEAFF; cdr3_nt: TGTGCCAGCAGCTGGACAGGAGGCACTGAAGCTTTCTTT
d_call: .; clone_size: once; j_call: TRBJ1-1; v_call: TRBV19; cdr3_aa: CASSIGRGNTEAFF; cdr3_nt: TGTGCCAGTAGTATCGGCAGGGGGAACACTGAAGCTTTCTTT
d_call: TRBD1; clone_size: .; j_call: TRBJ2-1; v_call: TRBV5-4; cdr3_aa: CASSLYPPGQGDNEQFF; cdr3_nt: TGTGCCAGCAGCTTGTATCCTCCGGGACAGGGGGACAATGAGCAGTTCTTC
d_call: .; clone_size: .; j_call: TRBJ1-2; v_call: TRBV6-5; cdr3_aa: CASSLGTNYGYTF; cdr3_nt: TGTGCCAGCAGCCTCGGGACAAACTATGGCTACACCTTC
d_call: TRBD1; clone_size: .; j_call: TRBJ2-7; v_call: TRBV6-6; cdr3_aa: CASKATGDSFEQYF; cdr3_nt: TGTGCCAGCAAGGCGACAGGGGACTCTTTCGAGCAGTACTTC
d_call: .; clone_size: once; j_call: TRBJ2-5; v_call: TRBV4-1; cdr3_aa: CASSQEGVPPGTQYF; cdr3_nt: TGCGCCAGCAGCCAAGAAGGGGTCCCCCCGGGGACCCAGTACTTC